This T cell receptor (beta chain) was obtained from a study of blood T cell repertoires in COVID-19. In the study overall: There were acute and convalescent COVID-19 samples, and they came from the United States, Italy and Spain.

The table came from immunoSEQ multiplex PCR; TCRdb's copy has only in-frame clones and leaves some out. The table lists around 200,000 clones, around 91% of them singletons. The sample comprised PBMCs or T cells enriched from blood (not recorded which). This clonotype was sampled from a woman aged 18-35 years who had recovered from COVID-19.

This CDR3 is CASSAPRREVTDTQYF. In DNA, the CDR3 is TGTGCCAGCAGTGCCCCCCGGCGGGAGGTCACAGATACGCAGTATTTT. The V call is TRBV6-1, the J call TRBJ2-3; 8 nucleotides line up with TRBD2. The germline CDR1 and CDR2 sequences are MNHNS and SASEGT. V was clipped by 4 bases and J by 2 bases; unmatched bases: 8. The length of the CDR3 is 16 residues.